These 15 T cell receptor beta chains were all obtained from the same sample, sequenced in a study of T cells in Graves' hyperthyroidism and ophthalmopathy. Amplified regions were TCR beta CDR3 sequences from RNA transcripts. With the HTBI primer set, the TCR CDR3 went through a first round of RT-PCR. MiXCR, applied by TCRdb to the multiplex PCR reads, yields one record per CDR3 protein. The data hold approximately 520,000 distinct CDR3 sequences, with around 20% observed a single time. Material: blood. Receptors originate from a man between 18 and 29 years old with Graves' hyperthyroidism.

This clonotype was counted between two and nine times. This chain connects TRBV9 to TRBJ1-1, with 8 bases aligning to TRBD1. The CDR3 totals 17 residues. Germline V gene sequence: CDR1 SGDLS, CDR2 YYNGEE. The junction had 10 bases not matched to a gene; V was cut back by 3 bases and J by 0 bases. CDR3 amino acids: CASSAYRGGGVNTEAFF. In nucleotides, the CDR3 is TGTGCCAGCAGCGCCTACAGGGGGGGCGGAGTGAACACTGAAGCTTTCTTT. The full variable domain, rest sourced from reference TRBV9 and TRBJ1-1, is DSGVTQTPKHLITATGQRVTLRCSPRSGDLSVYWYQQSLDQGLQFLIQYYNGEERAKGNILERFSAQQFPDLHSELNLSSLELGDSALYFCASSAYRGGGVNTEAFFGQGTRLTVV.

As regards this clonotype: This may arise from a read error, as a much more abundant clone is one base away. The chain couples TRBV7-8 to TRBJ2-5; D possibly uses TRBD1 or TRBD2 (6 bases each). This CDR3 contains 17 residues. The germline V gene encodes CDR1 SGHVS and CDR2 FQNEAQ. For the CDR3, the DNA is TGTGCCAGCAGCCAACTTTGGGGGGCGAGGGACCAAGATACCCAGTACTTC. Its translation is CASSQLWGARDQDTQYF. The full variable domain, its missing parts supplied by reference TRBV7-8 and TRBJ2-5, is GAGVSQSPRYKVAKRGQDVALRCDPISGHVSLFWYQQALGQGPEFLTYFQNEAQLDKSGLPSDRFFAERPEGSVSTLKIQRTQQEDSAVYLCASSQLWGARDQDTQYFGPGTRLLVL.

This clonotype was seen only a few times. The chain employs TRBV12-3 or TRBV12-4 and TRBJ1-4, with D perhaps TRBD1 (5 bases). Trimming cost V 5 bases and J 8 bases, with 15 bases left between them. This CDR3 has 14 amino acids. The CDR3 sequence: CASSPLSPGEKLFF. The CDR3 bases are TGTGCCAGCAGTCCCCTATCCCCAGGGGAAAAACTGTTTTTT.

This clonotype has at least ten counts. The chain joins TRBV20-1 to TRBJ1-2, with TRBD1 matching 7 bases. There are 14 residues in the CDR3. Unmatched junction bases numbered 11, after V lost 5 bases and J lost 5 bases. Germline V gene data show CDR1 as DFQATT and CDR2 as SNEGSKA (reference sequence). The CDR3 sequence: CSARRQGLGYGYTF. The CDR3 nucleotides read TGCAGTGCTCGTCGACAGGGATTGGGGTATGGCTACACCTTC.

The gene calls are TRBV6-1 and TRBJ1-3; TRBD1 is a possible D gene (5 bases). Trimming left V 5 bases short and J 7 bases short, with 21 bases between. The CDR3 loop spans 16 amino acids. Germline lookup yields CDR1 MNHNS and CDR2 SASEGT. CDR3 coding DNA: TGTGCCAGCAGTCCCGTGGGGGTACTTTCTTGGAACACCATATATTTT. This gives the protein CASSPVGVLSWNTIYF.

This clonotype turned up a few times. V and J are TRBV7-8 and TRBJ2-5; possible D gene TRBD1, 6 bases. Looked up from germline, CDR1 is SGHVS and CDR2 is FQNEAQ. Trimming left V 5 bases short and J 1 base short, with 14 bases between. The CDR3 is 15 residues long. DNA for the CDR3: TGTGCCAGCAGCCCACGACAGGTCGTCCAAGAGACCCAGTACTTC. It encodes CASSPRQVVQETQYF.

V gene TRBV4-1 combines with J gene TRBJ2-7; D is ambiguous. Germline-derived CDR1 and CDR2 are MGHRA and YSYEKL. This CDR3 is built from 14 residues. V was pared by 0 bases and J by 2 bases, with 8 bases between. The CDR3 DNA reads as TGCGCCAGCAGCCAAGATCAGGCCACCTACGAGCAGTACTTC. Protein sequence: CASSQDQATYEQYF.

This clonotype came up many times. This chain links TRBV24-1 with TRBJ2-5; the match to TRBD2 covers 8 bases. This CDR3 contains 15 residues. The junction had 7 bases not matched to a gene; V was cut back by 3 bases and J by 5 bases. Germline assignment: CDR1 KGHDR and CDR2 SFDVKD. This CDR3 is CATSDPGGMGETQYF. CDR3 nucleotide sequence: TGTGCCACCAGTGATCCGGGGGGGATGGGGGAGACCCAGTACTTC.

This clonotype has a handful of counts. The J gene is TRBJ2-7, the V gene TRBV28, with 12 bases matching TRBD1. V shed 3 bases, J shed 7 bases, and the junction held 10 bases outside the gene matches. Germline V gives CDR1 MDHEN, CDR2 SYDVKM. The CDR3 length is 16 residues. CDR3 in amino acids: CASSFYSGTGGREQYF. Written as DNA, the CDR3 is TGTGCCAGCAGTTTCTATTCCGGGACAGGGGGCCGGGAGCAGTACTTC.

This rearrangement joins TRBV7-2 to TRBJ2-5; no firm D call. This CDR3 contains 12 residues. Deletions cut 1 base from V and 9 bases from J, with 9 bases between. Germline values: CDR1 SGHTA, CDR2 FQGNSA. The CDR3 region is CASSLGGLAQYF. CDR3 DNA: TGTGCCAGCAGCTTAGGAGGCCTGGCCCAGTACTTC.

This clonotype was detected ten times or more. The rearrangement uses TRBV20-1 and TRBJ2-5; TRBD1 matches 8 bases. CDR3 length equals 14 residues. Germline lookup yields CDR1 DFQATT and CDR2 SNEGSKA (reference sequence). Trimming at V came to 4 bases and at J to 2 bases, leaving 6 bases not matched to a gene. The CDR3 coding sequence is TGCAGTGCTAAGACAGGGGCGGTACAAGAGACCCAGTACTTC. Protein sequence: CSAKTGAVQETQYF.

This clonotype was counted ten times or more. The chain employs TRBV6-2 or TRBV6-3 and TRBJ1-2; D unresolved. V shed 0 bases and J shed 8 bases, with 10 bases lying between them. Per germline, CDR1 MNHEY and CDR2 SVGEGT. This CDR3 is 13 amino acids long. Here the CDR3 DNA reads TGTGCCAGCAGTTACTCAAGGGAAGGGGGCTACACCTTC. It codes for CASSYSREGGYTF.

This clonotype came up many times. CDR3 coding DNA: TGTGCCAGCAGTTTAAAGTATGGACAGGGAGAGGAGCAAGCTTTCTTT. Amino acids: CASSLKYGQGEEQAFF. The chain couples TRBV28 to TRBJ1-1; 8 nucleotides agree with TRBD1. Germline V gene data show CDR1 as MDHEN and CDR2 as SYDVKM. V was clipped by 2 bases and J by 9 bases; unmatched bases: 14. The CDR3 has 16 residues.

This clonotype was counted many times. V gene TRBV2 combines with J gene TRBJ2-4; TRBD1 matches 7 bases. The V gene end was trimmed by 3 bases and the J gene end by 2 bases; junction bases not matched to a gene: 4. The CDR3 is 15 residues long. CDR1 and CDR2 from the germline V gene are SNHLY and FYNNEI. The CDR3 loop is CASSDDRASKNIQYF. CDR3 DNA sequence: TGTGCCAGCAGTGATGACAGGGCGTCCAAAAACATTCAGTACTTC.

This clonotype has ten or more counts. The chain links TRBV7-8 to TRBJ1-1, with D unresolved. This CDR3 region has 14 residues. Deletions cut 1 base from V and 1 base from J, with 7 bases between. Looked up from germline, CDR1 is SGHVS and CDR2 is FQNEAQ. DNA of the CDR3: TGTGCCAGCAGCTTAGAAGGAAGGAACACTGAAGCTTTCTTT. It is translated as CASSLEGRNTEAFF.